The clone carrying this TCR beta chain appeared once. These data belong to a study of CD8 T cells in Susac syndrome. Germline loops: CDR1 SGHRS, CDR2 YFSETQ. The CDR3 is 14 residues long. V dropped 3 bases and J dropped 8 bases, with 15 bases sitting between them. An amount of RNA that ranged from 0.5 to 1 ug was reverse transcribed with random hexamers. TCRdb fed the immunoSEQ multiplex PCR reads into MiXCR, producing one record per CDR3 protein. This table holds 200,000 to 250,000 distinct CDR3 sequences, approximately 92% found once. The receptor comes from a human donor with multiple sclerosis. The sequenced sample consisted of CD4+ T cells from PBMCs. This sequence joins TRBV5-1 and TRBJ2-1, with D hard to call. DNA of the CDR3: TGCGCCAGCAGCTCATTAGACCCTCGCGATGAGCAGTTCTTC. Translating it yields CASSSLDPRDEQFF.